This record covers a single T cell receptor beta chain. From germline, CDR1 is MNHEY and CDR2 SVGAGI. V trimming: 5 bases; J trimming: 5 bases; junction bases outside the gene matches: 4. The CDR3 has 14 residues. The cohort comprised adults aged 18 to 89 years residing in some 24 US areas. Participants' own reports of clinical history determined their cohort assignment. The record originates from a study of blood T cell repertoires in COVID-19. Original analysis: Estimation of nucleated cell counts was performed using reference gene primer amplification. The repertoire was sequenced with immunoSEQ multiplex PCR; TCRdb's copy has only in-frame clones and lacks some. For V, J and clone size, that table is used; D and trimming come from the DNA. The table records approximately 160,000 clones, less than 90% of them present only once.

The sample comprised PBMCs or T cells enriched from blood (not recorded which). The rearrangement uses TRBV6-5 and TRBJ2-1, with 9 nucleotides matching TRBD2. The receptor was derived from a woman aged 45 to 65 who had recovered from COVID-19. The CDR3 reads CASSLAGPHNEQFF. For the CDR3, the DNA is TGTGCCAGCAGTCTAGCGGGACCGCACAATGAGCAGTTCTTC.